These 17 T cell receptor beta chains share one sample of origin, sequenced in a study of regulatory T cells in long-lasting Graves disease. Both iRepertoire HTBI primers and Arm-PCR of CDR3 regions were used to build the TCR beta libraries. MiXCR, applied by TCRdb to the multiplex PCR reads, yields one record per CDR3 protein. The table has a few hundred thousand distinct CDR3 sequences, 10% to 15% seen once. Time point noted: newly diagnosed GD, antithyroid drugs for less than 3 months. Researchers made the TCR library from RNA that was extracted from PBMCs. The data were also submitted as part of a second study, on T cells in Graves' hyperthyroidism and ophthalmopathy.

Sequenced material: peripheral blood mononuclear cells (PBMCs), taken at new diagnosis, from a patient treated with antithyroid drugs. These receptors were taken from a woman under 30 with Graves disease.

This clonotype has at least ten counts. The V gene is TRBV7-2, the J gene TRBJ2-7, with unresolved D. CDR1 and CDR2 from the germline V gene are SGHTA and FQGNSA. Trimming cost V 2 bases and J 0 bases, with 11 bases left between them. The CDR3 consists of 15 residues. The CDR3 sequence: CASSLRRVASYEQYF. CDR3 DNA: TGTGCCAGCAGCTTAAGACGGGTCGCCTCCTACGAGCAGTACTTC.

The CDR3 DNA is TGCGCCAGCAGCCTAAGGGGGACAGGGACTGAAGCTTTCTTT. This translates into CASSLRGTGTEAFF. This chain links TRBV5-1 with TRBJ1-1; 9 bases are a match to TRBD1. Germline CDR1 and CDR2: SGHRS and YFSETQ. With 4 bases clipped from V and 5 bases from J, the junction kept 6 bases outside the gene matches. The CDR3 loop spans 14 amino acids.

This clonotype was seen ten or more times. This chain connects TRBV7-8 to TRBJ2-5; tentative D call: TRBD2 (5 bases). V gave up 1 base and J gave up 1 base, with 22 bases separating them. CDR1 is SGHVS, CDR2 FQNEAQ, per germline. This CDR3 is 19 amino acids long. CDR3 nucleotides: TGTGCCAGCAGCTTAGTCTACGCGGAGGACCACCCAAGCCAAGAGACCCAGTACTTC. This encodes CASSLVYAEDHPSQETQYF. The variable domain in full, completed from reference TRBV7-8 and TRBJ2-5, reads GAGVSQSPRYKVAKRGQDVALRCDPISGHVSLFWYQQALGQGPEFLTYFQNEAQLDKSGLPSDRFFAERPEGSVSTLKIQRTQQEDSAVYLCASSLVYAEDHPSQETQYFGPGTRLLVL.

The V and J genes are TRBV2 and TRBJ1-1; 9 nucleotides agree with TRBD1. The CDR3 totals 16 residues. Germline V lookup: CDR1 SNHLY, CDR2 FYNNEI. J gave up 11 bases and V 4 bases, and 17 bases lay outside the gene matches. This CDR3 reads CASSGGPGQGPKGAFF. CDR3 DNA sequence: TGTGCCAGCAGTGGAGGGCCGGGACAGGGTCCCAAGGGGGCTTTCTTT.

The rearrangement links TRBV29-1 to TRBJ1-5; no clear D. V was shortened by 6 bases and J by 4 bases, with 13 bases between the two germline ends. The germline V gene has CDR1 SQVTM and CDR2 ANQGSEA. The CDR3 extends over 13 amino acids. The CDR3: CSVARDGNQPQHF. CDR3 coding DNA: TGCAGCGTCGCTCGTGACGGGAATCAGCCCCAGCATTTT.

The rearrangement links TRBV6-2 or TRBV6-3 to TRBJ2-1; 13 bases agree with TRBD2. The germline V gene has CDR1 MNHEY and CDR2 SVGEGT. The V segment lost 4 bases and the J segment 6 bases; nucleotides outside the gene matches: 3. The CDR3 loop spans 15 amino acids. The CDR3 DNA reads as TGTGCCAGCAGTTCCACTAGCGGGAGGGCCAATGAGCAGTTCTTC. Its translation is CASSSTSGRANEQFF.

This clonotype was counted ten times or more. The chain uses TRBV6-5 and TRBJ2-7, with D perhaps TRBD2 (5 bases). The germline gives CDR1 MNHEY, CDR2 SVGAGI. The CDR3 has 14 amino acids. V lost 0 bases and J 3 bases, leaving 9 bases between the germline ends. CDR3 loop: CASSYSRAGYEQYF. CDR3 DNA: TGTGCCAGCAGTTACTCGAGGGCAGGCTACGAGCAGTACTTC.

This clonotype was observed many times. The V gene is TRBV28, the J gene TRBJ1-1; D call uncertain. Germline V gene sequence: CDR1 MDHEN, CDR2 SYDVKM. Trimming cost V 2 bases and J 5 bases, with 6 bases left between them. This CDR3 comprises 12 residues. The CDR3 DNA is TGTGCCAGCAGTTTAATCCTTACTGAAGCTTTCTTT. Protein product: CASSLILTEAFF. The variable domain in full, completed from reference TRBV28 and TRBJ1-1, reads DVKVTQSSRYLVKRTGEKVFLECVQDMDHENMFWYRQDPGLGLRLIYFSYDVKMKEKGDIPEGYSVSREKKERFSLILESASTNQTSMYLCASSLILTEAFFGQGTRLTVV.

This clonotype was counted ten times or more. The chain uses TRBV10-3 and TRBJ1-5; 9 bases agree with TRBD1. CDR3 length: 16 amino acids. The ends lost 2 bases at V and 1 base at J; junction bases unmatched: 3. Germline V lookup: CDR1 ENHRY, CDR2 SYGVKD. CDR3 sequence reads: CAISERTGVSNQPQHF. In DNA form, the CDR3 reads TGTGCCATCAGTGAGAGGACAGGGGTAAGCAATCAGCCCCAGCATTTT.

This clonotype has a count of ten or more. This chain connects TRBV2 to TRBJ1-1, with D possibly TRBD1 on 6 matching bases. Germline V gene sequence: CDR1 SNHLY, CDR2 FYNNEI. The V and J ends lost 4 bases and 0 bases respectively, with 18 bases between them. This CDR3 is 17 amino acids long. CDR3 sequence reads: CASSVGVGAGVNTEAFF. The CDR3 nucleotides are TGTGCCAGCAGTGTGGGAGTGGGGGCAGGCGTGAACACTGAAGCTTTCTTT.

The V gene is TRBV12-3 or TRBV12-4, the J gene TRBJ2-1; D ambiguous. The CDR3 has 12 amino acids. V was pared by 2 bases and J by 12 bases, with 11 bases between. The CDR3 region is CASSLRVVGQFF. The CDR3 DNA sequence: TGTGCCAGCAGTTTAAGGGTTGTTGGGCAGTTCTTC.

The table lists this clonotype with many counts. This sequence joins TRBV11-2 and TRBJ2-1; D uncertain. Looked up from germline, CDR1 is SGHAT and CDR2 is FQNNGV. V was cut by 2 bases and J by 7 bases, with 9 bases left in between. The CDR3 spans 13 residues. CDR3 in amino acids: CASSLRPRNEQFF. The CDR3 coding sequence is TGTGCCAGCAGCTTAAGGCCTCGTAATGAGCAGTTCTTC.

This clonotype was recorded many times. V and J are TRBV27 and TRBJ2-1; 13 nucleotides match TRBD2. The junction had 3 bases not matched to a gene; V was cut back by 4 bases and J by 6 bases. There are 15 residues in the CDR3. Germline V CDR1 and CDR2: MNHEY, SMNVEV (reference sequence). CDR3 in amino acids: CASSSGTSGINEQFF. DNA of the CDR3: TGTGCCAGCAGTTCCGGGACTAGCGGGATCAATGAGCAGTTCTTC.

There are many counts of this clonotype. V gene TRBV20-1 combines with J gene TRBJ2-1; D tentatively fits TRBD1 or TRBD2 (5 bases each). V was pared by 5 bases and J by 10 bases, with 9 bases between. CDR1 is DFQATT, CDR2 SNEGSKA, per germline (reference sequence). CDR3 length equals 10 residues. CDR3: CSALGDEQFF. The CDR3 DNA follows: TGCAGTGCTTTAGGGGACGAGCAGTTCTTC.

In this sample, this clonotype turned up many times. The chain has TRBV7-2 and TRBJ1-1; 7 positions match TRBD1. V lost 1 base to trimming and J lost 5 bases; unmatched junction nucleotides: 13. CDR1 SGHTA and CDR2 FQGNSA come from the germline V gene. This CDR3 region has 17 residues. The CDR3 here is CASSLVRGGAGVTEAFF. CDR3 sequence (DNA): TGTGCCAGCAGCTTAGTAAGAGGGGGCGCGGGAGTAACTGAAGCTTTCTTT.

This clonotype was seen more than once but under ten times. V and J are TRBV5-1 and TRBJ1-1, with D uncertain. V was cut by 5 bases and J by 0 bases, with 14 bases left in between. Germline loops: CDR1 SGHRS, CDR2 YFSETQ. The CDR3 is made up of 15 amino acids. DNA of the CDR3: TGCGCCAGCAGATACAGCGCAGGCTTGAACACTGAAGCTTTCTTT. Protein sequence: CASRYSAGLNTEAFF.

The V and J genes are TRBV27 and TRBJ2-5, with 12 bases matching TRBD2. V shed 5 bases, J shed 2 bases, and the junction held 6 bases outside the gene matches. Germline values: CDR1 MNHEY, CDR2 SMNVEV (reference sequence). CDR3 length equals 16 residues. The CDR3 spells CASSPRLAGEQETQYF. The CDR3 bases are TGTGCCAGCAGTCCCAGACTAGCGGGGGAACAAGAGACCCAGTACTTC.